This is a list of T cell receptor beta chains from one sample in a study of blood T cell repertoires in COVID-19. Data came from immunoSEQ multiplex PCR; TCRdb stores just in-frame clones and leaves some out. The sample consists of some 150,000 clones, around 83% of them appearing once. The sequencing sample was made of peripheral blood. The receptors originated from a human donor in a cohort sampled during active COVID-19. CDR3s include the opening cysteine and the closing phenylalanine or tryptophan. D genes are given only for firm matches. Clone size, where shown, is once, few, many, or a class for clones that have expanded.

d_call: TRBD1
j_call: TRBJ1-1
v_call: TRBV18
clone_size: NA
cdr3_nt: TGTGCCAGCTCACCGGGACAGGGGAACACTGAAGCTTTCTTT
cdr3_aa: CASSPGQGNTEAFF

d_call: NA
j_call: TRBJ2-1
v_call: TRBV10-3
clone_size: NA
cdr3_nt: TGTGCCTCCGGGTTATACAATGAGCAGTTCTTC
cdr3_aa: CASGLYNEQFF

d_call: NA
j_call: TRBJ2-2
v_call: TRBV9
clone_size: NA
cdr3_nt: TGTGCCAGCAACGACGGGAGTGGATACACCGGGGAGCTGTTTTTT
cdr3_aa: CASNDGSGYTGELFF

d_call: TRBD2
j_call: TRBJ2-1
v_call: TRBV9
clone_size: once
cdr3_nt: TGTGCCAGCAGCCCGAGGGGCCCAGGGACTAGCGGTCCTGGGGATGAGCAGTTCTTC
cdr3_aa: CASSPRGPGTSGPGDEQFF

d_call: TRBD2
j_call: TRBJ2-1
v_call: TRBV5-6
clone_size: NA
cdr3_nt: TGTGCCAGCAGCTTGCGGTTTCTAGCGGGAGTCGATGAGCAGTTCTTC
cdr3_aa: CASSLRFLAGVDEQFF

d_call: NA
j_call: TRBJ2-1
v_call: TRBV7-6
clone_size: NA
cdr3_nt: TGTGCCAGCAGCTTAGTAGCAGCTTACAATGAGCAGTTCTTC
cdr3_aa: CASSLVAAYNEQFF

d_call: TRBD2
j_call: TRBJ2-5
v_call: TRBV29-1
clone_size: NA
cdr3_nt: TGCAGCGTTGAAGATTTGGGCCTAGCGGGAGTTGAAGAGACCCAGTACTTC
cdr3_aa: CSVEDLGLAGVEETQYF

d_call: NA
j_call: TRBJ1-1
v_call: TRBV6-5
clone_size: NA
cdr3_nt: TGTGCCAGCACCACCGGGAACACTGAAGCTTTCTTT
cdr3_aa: CASTTGNTEAFF

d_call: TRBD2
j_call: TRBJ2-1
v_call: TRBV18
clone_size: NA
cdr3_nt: TGTGCCAGCTCACTAGCGGGAGTCGCCTACAATGAGCAGTTCTTC
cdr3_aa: CASSLAGVAYNEQFF

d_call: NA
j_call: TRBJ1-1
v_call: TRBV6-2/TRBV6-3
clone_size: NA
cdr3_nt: TGTGCCAGCAGTTACGGTGAGGGTTGGGGCACTGAAGCTTTCTTT
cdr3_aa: CASSYGEGWGTEAFF

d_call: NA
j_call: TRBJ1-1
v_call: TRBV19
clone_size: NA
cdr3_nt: TGTGCCAGTAGTCCACAGGGCAACGATAACACTGAAGCTTTCTTT
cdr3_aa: CASSPQGNDNTEAFF

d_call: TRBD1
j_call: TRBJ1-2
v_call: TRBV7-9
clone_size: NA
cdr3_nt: TGTGCCAGCAGCTTAGAGGGGGTACAGGGGTTTGTGTATGGCTACACCTTC
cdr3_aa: CASSLEGVQGFVYGYTF